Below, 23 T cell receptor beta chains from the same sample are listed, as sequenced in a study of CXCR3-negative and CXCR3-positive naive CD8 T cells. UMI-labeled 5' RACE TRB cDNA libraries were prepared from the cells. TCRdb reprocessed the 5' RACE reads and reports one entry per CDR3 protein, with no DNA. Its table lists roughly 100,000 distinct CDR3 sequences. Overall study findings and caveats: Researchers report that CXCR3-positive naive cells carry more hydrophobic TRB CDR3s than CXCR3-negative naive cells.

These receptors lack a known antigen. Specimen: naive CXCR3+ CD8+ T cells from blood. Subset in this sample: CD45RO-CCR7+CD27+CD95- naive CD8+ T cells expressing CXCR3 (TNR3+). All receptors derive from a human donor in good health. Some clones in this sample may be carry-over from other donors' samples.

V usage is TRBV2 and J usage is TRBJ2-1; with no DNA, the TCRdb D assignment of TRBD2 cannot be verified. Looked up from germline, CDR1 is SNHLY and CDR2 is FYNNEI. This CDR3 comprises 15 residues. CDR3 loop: CASSESGLAGDPGFF.

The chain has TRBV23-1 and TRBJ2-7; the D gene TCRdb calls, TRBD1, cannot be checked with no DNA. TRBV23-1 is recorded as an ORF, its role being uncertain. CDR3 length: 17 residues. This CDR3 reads CASSQGAGTGVLYEQYF.

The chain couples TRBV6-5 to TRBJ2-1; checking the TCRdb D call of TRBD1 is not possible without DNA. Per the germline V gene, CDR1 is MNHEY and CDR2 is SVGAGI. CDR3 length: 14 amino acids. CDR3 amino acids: CASSAPLQDNEQFF.

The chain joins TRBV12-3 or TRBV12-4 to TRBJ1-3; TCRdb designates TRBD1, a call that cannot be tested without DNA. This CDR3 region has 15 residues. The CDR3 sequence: CASSFGGNSGNTIYF.

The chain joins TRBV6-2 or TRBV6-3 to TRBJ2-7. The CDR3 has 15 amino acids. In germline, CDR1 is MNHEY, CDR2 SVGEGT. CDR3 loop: CASRHRTKPYSEQYF.

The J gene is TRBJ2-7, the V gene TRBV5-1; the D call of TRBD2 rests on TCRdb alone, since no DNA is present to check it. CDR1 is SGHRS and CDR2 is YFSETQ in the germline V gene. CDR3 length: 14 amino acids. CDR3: CASSLGDYPYEQYF.

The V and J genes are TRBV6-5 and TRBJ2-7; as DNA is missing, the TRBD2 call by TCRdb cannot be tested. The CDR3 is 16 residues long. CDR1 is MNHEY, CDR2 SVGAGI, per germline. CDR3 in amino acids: CASRPPGASGEAEQYF.

This CDR3 is CASHWTGGDEQYF. The chain joins TRBV5-1 to TRBJ2-7; absent DNA, TCRdb's TRBD2 call cannot be checked. The CDR3 loop spans 13 amino acids. In germline, CDR1 is SGHRS, CDR2 YFSETQ.

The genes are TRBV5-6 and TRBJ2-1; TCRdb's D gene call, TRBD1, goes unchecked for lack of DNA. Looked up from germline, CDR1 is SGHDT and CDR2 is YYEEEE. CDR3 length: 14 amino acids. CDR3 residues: CASSFGRGLDEQFF.

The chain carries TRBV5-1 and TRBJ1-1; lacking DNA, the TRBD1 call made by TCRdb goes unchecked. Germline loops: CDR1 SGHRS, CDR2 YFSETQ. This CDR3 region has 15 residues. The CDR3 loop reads CASSRMGQMNTEAFF.

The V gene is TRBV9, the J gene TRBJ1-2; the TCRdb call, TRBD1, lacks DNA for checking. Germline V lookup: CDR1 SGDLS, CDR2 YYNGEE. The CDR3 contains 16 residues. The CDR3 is CASSPSSAGLLSGYTF.

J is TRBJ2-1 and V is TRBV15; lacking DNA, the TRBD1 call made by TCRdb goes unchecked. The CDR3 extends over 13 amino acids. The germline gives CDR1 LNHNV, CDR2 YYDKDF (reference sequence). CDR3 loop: CATSGTEKNEQFF.

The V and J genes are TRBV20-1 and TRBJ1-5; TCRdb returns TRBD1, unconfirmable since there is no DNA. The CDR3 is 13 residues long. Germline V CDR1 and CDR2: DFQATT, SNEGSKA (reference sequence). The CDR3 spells CSARESTGQPQHF.

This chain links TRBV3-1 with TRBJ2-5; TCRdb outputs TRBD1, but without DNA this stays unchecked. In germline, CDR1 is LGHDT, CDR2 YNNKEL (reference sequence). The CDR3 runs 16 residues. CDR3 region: CASSQEPVPLQETQYF.

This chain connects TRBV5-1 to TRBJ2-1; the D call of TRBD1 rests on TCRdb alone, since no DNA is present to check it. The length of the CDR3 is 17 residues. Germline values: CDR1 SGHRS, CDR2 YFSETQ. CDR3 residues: CASSLEGAGSSYNEQFF.

The CDR3 reads CASSQGTEAFF. The chain links TRBV14 to TRBJ1-1. The germline V gene has CDR1 SGHDN and CDR2 FVKESK. The CDR3 covers 11 residues.

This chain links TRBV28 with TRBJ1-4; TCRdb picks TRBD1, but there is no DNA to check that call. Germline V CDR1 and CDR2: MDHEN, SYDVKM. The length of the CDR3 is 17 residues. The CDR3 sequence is CASSSPGTGPTNEKLFF.

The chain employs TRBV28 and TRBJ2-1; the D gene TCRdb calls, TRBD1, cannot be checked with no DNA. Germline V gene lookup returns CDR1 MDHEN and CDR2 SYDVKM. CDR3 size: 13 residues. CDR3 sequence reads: CATRTGLGNEQFF.

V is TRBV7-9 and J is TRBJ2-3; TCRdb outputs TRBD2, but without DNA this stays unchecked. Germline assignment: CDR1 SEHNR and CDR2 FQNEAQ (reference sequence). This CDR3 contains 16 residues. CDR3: CASSPRGGGYTDTQYF.

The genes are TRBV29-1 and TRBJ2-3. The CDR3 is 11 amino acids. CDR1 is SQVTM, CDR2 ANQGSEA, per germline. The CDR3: CSGYLTDTQYF.

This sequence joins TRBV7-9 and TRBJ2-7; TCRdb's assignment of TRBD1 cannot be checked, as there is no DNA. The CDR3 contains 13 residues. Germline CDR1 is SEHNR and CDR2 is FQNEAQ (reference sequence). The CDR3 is CASSPTDRYEQYF.

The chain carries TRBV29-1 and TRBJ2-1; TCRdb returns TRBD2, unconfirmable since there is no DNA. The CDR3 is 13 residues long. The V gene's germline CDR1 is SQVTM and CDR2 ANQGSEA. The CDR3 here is CSARTSGYNEQFF.

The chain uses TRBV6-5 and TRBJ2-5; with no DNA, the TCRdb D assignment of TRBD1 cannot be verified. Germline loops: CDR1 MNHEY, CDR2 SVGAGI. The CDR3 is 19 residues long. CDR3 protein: CASSYSGIFPQGSQETQYF.